The 14 T cell receptor beta chains given below trace back to one sample, sequenced in a study of Graves' ophthalmopathy and Graves' hyperthyroidism (dated by TCRdb to 2016 to 2019). The reads were generated on an Illumina HiSeq 2000. TCR beta CDR3 regions were amplified from RNA transcripts for repertoire sequencing. The first round of RT-PCR was done with HTBI primers and the Qiagen OneStep RT-PCR kit, and was followed by a second round of multiplex PCR, then size selection and purification. The public reads were reanalyzed by TCRdb: fastp trimming at Q25, MiXCR alignment, in-frame beta chains only. One record per CDR3 amino acid sequence lists the most common genes and DNA. The sample table holds approximately 700,000 distinct CDR3 sequences, of which about 38% were seen once. The top ten constitute roughly 3.5% of the sample. Sequencing was done on a sample of peripheral blood. These receptors came from an adult man with Graves' ophthalmopathy.

This clonotype appeared a few times. The V and J genes are TRBV12-5 and TRBJ1-2; D uncertain. V was clipped by 1 base and J by 5 bases, with 8 bases between them. The CDR3 is 13 amino acids. CDR1 LGHNT and CDR2 FRNRAP come from the germline V gene. The DNA of the CDR3 is TGTGCTAGTGGTTTGGCCCCGGCGTATGGCTACACCTTC. This translates into CASGLAPAYGYTF. Combining the CDR3 with reference TRBV12-5 and TRBJ1-2 gives the whole variable domain DARVTQTPRHKVTEMGQEVTMRCQPILGHNTVFWYRQTMMQGLELLAYFRNRAPLDDSGMPKDRFSAEMPDATLATLKIQPSEPRDSAVYFCASGLAPAYGYTFGSGTRLTVV.

This clonotype was counted many times. CDR3 region: CATSRLVDSPLHF. In DNA, the CDR3 is TGTGCCACCAGCAGACTTGTAGACTCACCCCTCCACTTT. The chain carries TRBV15 and TRBJ1-6, with D uncertain. Germline lookup yields CDR1 LNHNV and CDR2 YYDKDF (reference sequence). The CDR3 runs 13 residues. V gave up 2 bases and J gave up 10 bases, with 9 bases separating them.

Remarks on this clonotype: A junction end diverges from the germline sequence, so it may reflect a read error. The rearrangement uses TRBV15 and TRBJ1-5; D unclear. Germline V gives CDR1 LNHNV, CDR2 YYDKDF (reference sequence). CDR3 size: 14 residues. For the CDR3, the DNA is TGTGCCACCAGCGCCCTCTCCAGCAATCGGCCCCAGCATTTT. Its protein product is CATSALSSNRPQHF.

This clonotype turned up a few times. Its ends do not fully match the called genes, so a read error is possible. This chain joins TRBV20-1 and TRBJ2-5; D is perhaps TRBD2 (5 bases). Germline loops: CDR1 DFQATT, CDR2 SNEGSKA (reference sequence). This CDR3 has 12 residues. The DNA of the CDR3 is TGCAGTACTAGACCATACCAAGAGACCCAGTACTTC. Protein: CSTRPYQETQYF.

The sample holds a few counts of this clonotype. This chain links TRBV2 with TRBJ2-7, with 11 bases fitting TRBD1. The V gene end was trimmed by 4 bases and the J gene end by 7 bases; junction bases not matched to a gene: 9. In germline, CDR1 is SNHLY, CDR2 FYNNEI. This CDR3 contains 15 residues. For the CDR3, the DNA is TGTGCCAGCAGTGGCCGGACAGGGGGCCCCCGGGAGCAGTACTTC. Its translation is CASSGRTGGPREQYF.

The rearrangement links TRBV6-6 to TRBJ2-2, with 7 bases aligning to TRBD1. The CDR3 totals 17 residues. The V segment lost 1 base and the J segment 0 bases; nucleotides outside the gene matches: 5. Germline V CDR1 and CDR2: MNHNY, SVGAGI (reference sequence). CDR3 amino acids: CASSYWGQTANTGELFF. The CDR3 nucleotides read TGTGCCAGCAGTTACTGGGGACAGACCGCGAACACCGGGGAGCTGTTTTTT.

This clonotype has a handful of counts. This chain connects TRBV7-6 to TRBJ2-1; TRBD2 might be the D (5 bases). The germline gives CDR1 SGHVS, CDR2 FNYEAQ. This CDR3 has 13 amino acids. V was trimmed by 5 bases and J by 2 bases, leaving 7 bases between them. This chain's CDR3 is CASSPGTYNEQFF. CDR3 coding DNA: TGTGCCAGCAGCCCCGGGACCTACAATGAGCAGTTCTTC. The whole variable domain, remainder taken from reference TRBV7-6 and TRBJ2-1, is GAGVSQSPRYKVTKRGQDVALRCDPISGHVSLYWYRQALGQGPEFLTYFNYEAQQDKSGLPNDRFSAERPEGSISTLTIQRTEQRDSAMYRCASSPGTYNEQFFGPGTRLTVL.

With respect to this clonotype: One end of the junction varies from germline; a read error may be responsible. The chain carries TRBV10-3 and TRBJ2-7, with D perhaps matching TRBD1 (11 bases). The CDR3 loop spans 16 amino acids. Germline V gene lookup returns CDR1 ENHRY and CDR2 SYGVKD. CDR3 in DNA: TGTGCCAGCAGTGAAACTAGCGGGACAGGGGGCTACGAGCAGTACTTC. Protein sequence: CASSETSGTGGYEQYF.

The table lists this clonotype with many counts. This rearrangement joins TRBV10-3 to TRBJ2-5; a possible D gene is TRBD2 (5 bases). Germline V gene lookup returns CDR1 ENHRY and CDR2 SYGVKD. V lost 10 bases and J lost 2, with 11 bases in between. The CDR3 runs to 12 residues. The CDR3: CASGREQETQYF. CDR3 nucleotides: TGTGCCAGCGGACGGGAACAAGAGACCCAGTACTTC.

The chain joins TRBV4-3 to TRBJ2-3, with a tentative D call TRBD2 (7 bases). The J call may be faulty, since TRBJ2-7 better matches the DNA end. Germline V CDR1 and CDR2: LGHNA, YSLEER. The CDR3 extends over 15 amino acids. The CDR3 sequence: CASSGGAQSTDTQYF. The CDR3 DNA is TGCGCCAGCAGCGGGGGGGCACAGAGCACAGATACGCAGTACTTC.

This clonotype occurred a few times. The chain uses TRBV20-1 and TRBJ2-7; 14 bases agree with TRBD2. V lost 1 base to trimming and J lost 1 base; unmatched junction nucleotides: 9. Per germline, CDR1 DFQATT and CDR2 SNEGSKA (reference sequence). The CDR3 runs to 18 residues. The CDR3 DNA reads as TGCAGTGCTAGAGCCCCCTCCCGGACTAGCGGGAGGTCCTACGAGCAGTACTTC. Translation gives CSARAPSRTSGRSYEQYF.

The rearrangement links TRBV10-3 to TRBJ2-2, with D uncertain. Trimming stripped 2 bases from V and 10 bases from J, with 11 bases between. The CDR3 is 13 amino acids. Germline V lookup: CDR1 ENHRY, CDR2 SYGVKD. CDR3 coding DNA: TGTGCCATCAGTGAGAATTTGACCAAGGAGCTGTTTTTT. Protein product: CAISENLTKELFF.

V gene TRBV11-1 combines with J gene TRBJ1-1, with 7 bases identical to TRBD1. The CDR3 sequence is 15 residues long. V shed 5 bases and J 3 bases; nucleotides not matched to a gene: 9. Germline values: CDR1 SGHAT, CDR2 FQDESV (reference sequence). CDR3 protein: CASSPNPGQYTEAFF. For the CDR3, the DNA is TGTGCCAGCAGCCCAAACCCGGGACAGTACACTGAAGCTTTCTTT.

Here the CDR3 reads CSVVRTGVEKLFF. Here the CDR3 DNA reads TGCAGCGTTGTACGGACAGGGGTTGAAAAACTGTTTTTT. The J gene is TRBJ1-4, the V gene TRBV29-1; TRBD1 aligns across 9 bases. This CDR3 region has 13 residues. The germline CDR1 and CDR2 sequences are SQVTM and ANQGSEA. V lost 4 bases, J lost 7 bases, and 4 bases stayed unmatched.